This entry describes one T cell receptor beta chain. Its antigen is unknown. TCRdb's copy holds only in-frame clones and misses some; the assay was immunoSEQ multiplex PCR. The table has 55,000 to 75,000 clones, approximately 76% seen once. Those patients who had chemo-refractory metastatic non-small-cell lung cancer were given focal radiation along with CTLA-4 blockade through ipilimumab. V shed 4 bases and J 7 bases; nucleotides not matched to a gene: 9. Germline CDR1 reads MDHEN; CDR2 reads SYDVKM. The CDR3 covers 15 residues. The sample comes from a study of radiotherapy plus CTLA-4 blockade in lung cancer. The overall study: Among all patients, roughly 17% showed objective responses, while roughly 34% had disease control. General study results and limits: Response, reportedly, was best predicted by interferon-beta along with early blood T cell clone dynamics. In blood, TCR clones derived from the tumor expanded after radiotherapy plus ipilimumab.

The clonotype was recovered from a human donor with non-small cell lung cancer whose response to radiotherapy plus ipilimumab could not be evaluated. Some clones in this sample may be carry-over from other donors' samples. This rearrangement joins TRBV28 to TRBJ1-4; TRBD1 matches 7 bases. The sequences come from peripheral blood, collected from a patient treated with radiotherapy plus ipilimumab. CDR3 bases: TGTGCCAGCAGTTCCCACAGGGGCTCGGGTGAAAAACTGTTTTTT. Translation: CASSSHRGSGEKLFF.